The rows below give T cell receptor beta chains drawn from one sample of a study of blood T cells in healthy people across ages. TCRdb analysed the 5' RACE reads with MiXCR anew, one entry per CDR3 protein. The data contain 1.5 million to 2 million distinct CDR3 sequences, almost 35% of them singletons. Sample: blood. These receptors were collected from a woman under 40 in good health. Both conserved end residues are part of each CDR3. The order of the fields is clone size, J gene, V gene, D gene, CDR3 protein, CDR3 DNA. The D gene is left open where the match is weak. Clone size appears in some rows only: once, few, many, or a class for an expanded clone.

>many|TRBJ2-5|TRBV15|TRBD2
CATSRVSGIETQYF
TGTGCCACCAGCAGAGTTAGCGGGATAGAGACCCAGTACTTC
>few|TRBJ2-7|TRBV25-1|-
CASSEGASASSYEQYF
TGTGCCAGCAGTGAAGGGGCTAGCGCAAGCTCCTACGAGCAGTACTTC
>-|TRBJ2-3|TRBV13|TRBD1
CASSTGTVDTQYF
TGTGCCAGCAGTACCGGGACAGTCGATACGCAGTATTTT
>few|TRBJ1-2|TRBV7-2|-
CASSLEGRAYGYTF
TGTGCCAGCAGCTTAGAGGGGCGCGCCTATGGCTACACCTTC
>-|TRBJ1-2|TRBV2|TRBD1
CASIETDRGIRYGYTF
TGTGCCAGCATTGAAACCGACAGGGGAATTCGCTATGGCTACACCTTC
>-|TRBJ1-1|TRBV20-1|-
CSARDTKRANTEVFF
TGCAGTGCTAGAGACACCAAGCGGGCGAACACTGAAGTTTTCTTT
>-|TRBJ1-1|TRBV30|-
CAWYPRGNTEAFF
TGTGCCTGGTATCCCCGAGGGAACACTGAAGCTTTCTTT
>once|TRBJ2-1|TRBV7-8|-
CASSLSSLNSYNEQFF
TGTGCCAGCAGCTTATCGTCACTTAATTCCTACAATGAGCAGTTCTTC
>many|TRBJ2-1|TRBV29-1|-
CSVVPRGLESEQFF
TGCAGCGTTGTACCGCGGGGCCTCGAGAGTGAGCAGTTCTTC
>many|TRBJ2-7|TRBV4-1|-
CASSQGGTQDFYEQYF
TGCGCCAGCAGCCAAGGCGGGACACAAGATTTCTACGAGCAGTACTTC
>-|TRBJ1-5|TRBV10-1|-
CARNRVFNQPQHF
TGCGCCAGGAACAGGGTCTTCAATCAGCCCCAGCATTTT
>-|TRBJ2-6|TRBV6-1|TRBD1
CASSPRGQAVSGANVLTF
TGTGCCAGCAGTCCGAGGGGGCAGGCGGTCTCTGGGGCCAACGTCCTGACTTTC
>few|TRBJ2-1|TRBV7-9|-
CAIAPGAQTLNEQFF
TGTGCCATCGCCCCAGGGGCCCAGACTTTAAATGAGCAGTTCTTC
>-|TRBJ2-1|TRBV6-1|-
CASSEWRGREQFF
TGTGCCAGCAGTGAATGGAGGGGTCGGGAGCAGTTCTTC
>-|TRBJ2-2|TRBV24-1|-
CATSLNSNTGELFF
TGTGCCACCAGTCTAAACTCGAACACCGGGGAGCTGTTTTTT
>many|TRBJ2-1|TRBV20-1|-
CSVRGAYNEQFF
TGCAGTGTCCGGGGTGCCTACAATGAGCAGTTCTTC
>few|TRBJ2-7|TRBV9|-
CASSVEGSLGGEQYF
TGTGCCAGCAGCGTAGAGGGGTCCCTAGGCGGCGAGCAGTACTTC
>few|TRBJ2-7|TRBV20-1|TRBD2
CSARDPQAGAHEQYF
TGCAGTGCTAGAGACCCCCAAGCGGGAGCCCACGAGCAGTACTTC
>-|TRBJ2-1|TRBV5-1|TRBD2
CASSLGAGVNEQFF
TGCGCCAGCAGCTTAGGAGCGGGAGTCAATGAGCAGTTCTTC
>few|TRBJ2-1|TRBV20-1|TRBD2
CSARPSGKYNEQFF
TGCAGTGCTAGGCCTAGCGGAAAGTACAATGAGCAGTTCTTC
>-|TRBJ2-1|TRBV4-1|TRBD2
CASSQRTSGRNNEQFF
TGCGCCAGCAGCCAACGGACTAGCGGGAGAAATAATGAGCAGTTCTTC
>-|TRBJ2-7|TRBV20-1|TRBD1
CSAGGQGWSSYEQYF
TGCAGTGCGGGAGGACAGGGTTGGAGCTCCTACGAGCAGTACTTC
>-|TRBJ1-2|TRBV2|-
CASSEGLGVDGYTF
TGTGCCAGCAGTGAAGGTCTCGGGGTGGATGGCTACACCTTC
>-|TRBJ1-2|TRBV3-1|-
CASSQDLLGKTNYGYTF
TGTGCCAGCAGCCAAGATCTATTGGGAAAGACTAACTATGGCTACACCTTC
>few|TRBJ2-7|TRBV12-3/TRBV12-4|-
CASSRLSGTRIHEQYF
TGTGCCAGCAGCCGCCTTTCCGGGACAAGAATCCACGAGCAGTACTTC
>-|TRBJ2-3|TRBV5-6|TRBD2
CASSILAGGLPGDTQYF
TGTGCCAGCAGCATTCTAGCGGGGGGGCTCCCGGGGGATACGCAGTATTTT
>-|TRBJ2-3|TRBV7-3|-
CASSHIREDTQYF
TGTGCCAGCAGCCACATTAGGGAAGATACGCAGTATTTT
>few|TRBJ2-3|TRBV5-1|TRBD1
CASSLDRGGGIADTQYF
TGCGCCAGCAGCTTGGACAGGGGCGGTGGTATAGCAGATACGCAGTATTTT
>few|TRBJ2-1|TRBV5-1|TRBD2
CASSLLAGSVDEQFF
TGCGCCAGCAGCTTGCTAGCGGGATCTGTGGATGAGCAGTTCTTC
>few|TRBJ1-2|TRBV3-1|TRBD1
CASSPTDRVDYGYTF
TGTGCCAGCAGCCCCACGGACAGGGTGGATTATGGCTACACCTTC
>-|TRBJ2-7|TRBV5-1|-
CASSSFNYEQYF
TGCGCCAGCAGCTCCTTTAACTACGAGCAGTACTTC
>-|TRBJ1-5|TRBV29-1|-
CSVGSGVQPQHF
TGCAGCGTCGGGTCGGGGGTCCAGCCCCAGCATTTT
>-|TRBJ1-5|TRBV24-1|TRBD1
CATSGDRHSNQPQHF
TGTGCCACCAGTGGGGACAGACATAGCAATCAGCCCCAGCATTTT
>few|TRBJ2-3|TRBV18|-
CASSPRGYTDTQYF
TGTGCCAGCTCACCACGGGGGTACACAGATACGCAGTATTTT
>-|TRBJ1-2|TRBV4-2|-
CASSLDHTLQESGYTF
TGTGCCAGCAGCCTAGACCACACCCTTCAGGAGAGTGGCTACACCTTC
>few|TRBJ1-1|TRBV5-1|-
CASSILSPENTEAFF
TGCGCCAGCAGCATATTGTCCCCAGAGAACACTGAAGCTTTCTTT
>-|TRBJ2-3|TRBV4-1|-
CASGQVGSGDTQYF
TGCGCCAGCGGCCAAGTGGGGTCCGGAGATACGCAGTATTTT
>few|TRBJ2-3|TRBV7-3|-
CASSLGQFIGDTQYF
TGTGCCAGCAGCCTAGGACAATTCATTGGAGATACGCAGTATTTT